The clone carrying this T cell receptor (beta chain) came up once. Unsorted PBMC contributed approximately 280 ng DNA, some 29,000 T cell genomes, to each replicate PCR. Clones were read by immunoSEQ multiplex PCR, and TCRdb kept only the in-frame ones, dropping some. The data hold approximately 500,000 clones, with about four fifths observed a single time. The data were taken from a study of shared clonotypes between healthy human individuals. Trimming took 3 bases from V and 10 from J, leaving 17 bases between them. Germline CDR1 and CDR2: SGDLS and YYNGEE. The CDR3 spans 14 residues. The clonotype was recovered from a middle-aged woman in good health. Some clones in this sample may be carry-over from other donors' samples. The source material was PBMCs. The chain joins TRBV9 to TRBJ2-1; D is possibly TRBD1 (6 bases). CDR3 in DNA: TGTGCCAGCAGCGAGGGGGTTCCGGCGCACGAGCAGTTCTTC. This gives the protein CASSEGVPAHEQFF.